This T cell receptor (beta chain) was obtained from a study of blood T cell repertoires in COVID-19. In the study overall: Some COVID-19 samples were acute and others convalescent; all came from the United States, Italy and Spain. From T cells, B-cell-depleted T cells, or PBMCs came the material, which was cDNA or gDNA.

The authors' processing: Reference gene primer amplification gave estimated nucleated cell counts. TCRdb's table, derived via immunoSEQ multiplex PCR, lists solely in-frame clones and lacks some. V, J and clone size were drawn from that table, and D and trimming were deduced from the DNA. This table holds tens of thousands of clones, 78% found once. Looked up from germline, CDR1 is SGHRS and CDR2 is YFSETQ. There are 15 residues in the CDR3. Trimming removed 4 bases from V and 8 bases from J; junction bases left unmatched: 10. This TCR derives from a man in his 60s with acute or convalescent COVID-19. Sequencing was carried out using peripheral blood. The chain couples TRBV5-1 to TRBJ1-4, with 8 bases that match TRBD1. Here the CDR3 reads CASSGRTGFAEKLFF. CDR3 coding DNA: TGCGCCAGCAGCGGGAGGACAGGGTTTGCCGAAAAACTGTTTTTT.